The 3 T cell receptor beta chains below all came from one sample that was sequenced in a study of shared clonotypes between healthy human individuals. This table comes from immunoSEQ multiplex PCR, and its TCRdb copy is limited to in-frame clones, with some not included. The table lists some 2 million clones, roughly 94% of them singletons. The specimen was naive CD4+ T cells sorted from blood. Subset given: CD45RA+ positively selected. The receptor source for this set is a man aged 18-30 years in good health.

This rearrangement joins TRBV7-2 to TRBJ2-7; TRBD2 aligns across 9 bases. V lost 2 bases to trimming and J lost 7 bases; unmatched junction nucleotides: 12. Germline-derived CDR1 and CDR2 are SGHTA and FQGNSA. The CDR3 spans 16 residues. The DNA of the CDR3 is TGTGCCAGCAGCTTAAGTTCGGTAGCGGGAGTCGGGGAGCAGTACTTC. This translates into CASSLSSVAGVGEQYF.

CDR3 nucleotide sequence: TGCGCCAGCAGTTCGGACAGATCCTTAGCAGATACGCAGTATTTT. Its protein product is CASSSDRSLADTQYF. The chain uses TRBV5-1 and TRBJ2-3, with D possibly TRBD1 on 6 matching bases. The CDR3 sequence is 15 residues long. The V gene lost 5 bases and the J gene lost 4 bases, with 17 bases spanning the gap. Germline CDR1 SGHRS, CDR2 YFSETQ.

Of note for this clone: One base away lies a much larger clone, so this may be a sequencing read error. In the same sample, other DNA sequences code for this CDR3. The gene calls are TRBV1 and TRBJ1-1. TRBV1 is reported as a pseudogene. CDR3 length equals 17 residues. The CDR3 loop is CTSSQDLDAGGHTEAFF. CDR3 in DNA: TGCACCAGCAGCCAAGATCTCGATGCGGGGGGCCACACTGAAGCTTTCTTT.